The TCR beta chain under discussion was sequenced for a study of blood T cell repertoires in COVID-19. Sequenced by immunoSEQ multiplex PCR; TCRdb stores in-frame clones only, minus some. This sample yields over 200,000 clones, of which approximately 89% are seen a single time; under 4.5% belongs to the top ten. Categorization into cohorts depended on clinical history that participants reported. The receptor was derived from a woman aged 25 to 45 who had been exposed to COVID-19. The sequencing sample was made of PBMCs or T cells enriched from blood (not recorded which).

The CDR3 reads CASNTDRSGYGYTF. CDR3 coding DNA: TGTGCCAGTAATACAGACCGCTCGGGCTATGGCTACACCTTC. The chain couples TRBV19 to TRBJ1-2; D not certain. CDR3 size: 14 residues. Per germline, CDR1 LNHDA and CDR2 SQIVND (reference sequence). V lost 7 bases and J 4 bases, leaving 16 bases between the germline ends.